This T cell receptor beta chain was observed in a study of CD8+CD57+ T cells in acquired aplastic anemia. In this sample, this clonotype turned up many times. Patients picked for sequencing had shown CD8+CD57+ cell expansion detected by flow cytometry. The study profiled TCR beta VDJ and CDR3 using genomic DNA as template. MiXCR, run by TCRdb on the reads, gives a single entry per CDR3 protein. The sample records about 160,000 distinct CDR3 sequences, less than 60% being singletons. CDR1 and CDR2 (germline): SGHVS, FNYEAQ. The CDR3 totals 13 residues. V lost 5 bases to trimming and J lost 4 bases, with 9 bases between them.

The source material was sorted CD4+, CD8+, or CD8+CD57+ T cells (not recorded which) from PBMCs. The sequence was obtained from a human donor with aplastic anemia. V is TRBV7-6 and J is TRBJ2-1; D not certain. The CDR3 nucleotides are TGTGCCAGCAGCCCGACGAGTTACAATGAGCAGTTCTTC. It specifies CASSPTSYNEQFF.